Given below is one T cell receptor beta chain in context. This specimen comes from a study of blood T cell repertoires in COVID-19. Study context: Acute and convalescent COVID-19 specimens originated in the United States, Italy and Spain.

Produced via immunoSEQ multiplex PCR; TCRdb's table is partial and in-frame only. The sample lists some 65,000 clones, approximately 95% seen once, with 2.9% in the top ten. Germline CDR1 reads SEHNR; CDR2 reads FQNEAQ (reference sequence). V shed 0 bases and J 2 bases; nucleotides not matched to a gene: 5. The CDR3 is 16 amino acids. What was sequenced was peripheral blood. This receptor was taken from a man between 65 and 80 years old with active COVID-19. This rearrangement joins TRBV7-9 to TRBJ2-3; 7 bases are a match to TRBD1. CDR3 DNA: TGTGCCAGCAGCTTAGCCACAGGGGCTTCCACAGATACGCAGTATTTT. This encodes CASSLATGASTDTQYF.